These 7 T cell receptor beta chains were all obtained from the same sample, sequenced in a study of low-dose radiotherapy and immunotherapy resistance in tumors. Priming of first-strand cDNA relied on TRAV- and TRBV-specific primers (covering alpha and beta chains). TCRs were amplified for around 21 PCR cycles with a constant-region primer and V-primer adapter. TCRdb called the reads again in MiXCR, with one record for every CDR3 protein. Found here are roughly 17,000 distinct CDR3 sequences, approximately 70% of them singletons; the top ten hold about 6%. The origin of the receptors is a human donor with advanced metastatic prostate, ovarian, gallbladder or colorectal cancer (not recorded which). This table probably holds off-target reads from a library built for another chain.

V gene TRBV28 combines with J gene TRBJ2-5, with D perhaps being TRBD1 or TRBD2 (7 bases each). This CDR3 spans 14 amino acids. The V end lost 8 bases, the J end lost 1 base, and 14 bases lay between the germline ends. CDR1 and CDR2 from the germline V gene are MDHEN and SYDVKM. Written as DNA, the CDR3 is TGTGCCAGCTCCCAGGGGGGGGCCCAAGAGACCCAGTACTTC. Protein product: CASSQGGAQETQYF.

This chain connects TRBV5-1 to TRBJ1-2; no clear D gene. The V gene lost 4 bases and the J gene lost 6 bases, with 13 bases spanning the gap. Germline loops: CDR1 SGHRS, CDR2 YFSETQ. The CDR3 is 13 amino acids. DNA for the CDR3: TGCGCCAGCAGCACCCAGGATGGCCATGGCTACACCTTC. Its translation is CASSTQDGHGYTF.

In this sample, this clonotype turned up once. V usage is TRBV11-2 and J usage is TRBJ1-6; D call uncertain. The V and J ends lost 1 base and 9 bases respectively, with 4 bases between them. Germline V gene lookup returns CDR1 SGHAT and CDR2 FQNNGV. The CDR3 consists of 12 residues. The CDR3 DNA reads TGTGCCAGCAGCTTAGGCACTTCACCCCTCCACTTT. Protein sequence: CASSLGTSPLHF.

The gene calls are TRBV21-1 and TRBJ2-4. TRBV21-1 is assigned pseudogene status. The CDR3 loop spans 16 amino acids. This CDR3 reads CASSKLLNLAKNIQYF. The DNA for the CDR3 is TGTGCCAGCAGCAAACTCCTGAATCTAGCCAAAAACATTCAGTACTTC.

The gene calls are TRBV11-2 and TRBJ2-7; 8 nucleotides line up with TRBD1. CDR1 and CDR2 (germline): SGHAT, FQNNGV. The trim removed 3 bases at V and 3 bases at J, leaving 7 bases unmatched. This CDR3 comprises 15 residues. CDR3: CASSLTGQEIYEQYF. The CDR3 DNA is TGTGCCAGCAGCTTGACGGGACAGGAGATCTACGAGCAGTACTTC.

The V call is TRBV3-1, the J call TRBJ2-7; D is perhaps TRBD2 (6 bases). CDR1 is LGHDT, CDR2 YNNKEL, per germline (reference sequence). V was trimmed by 10 bases and J by 3 bases, leaving 16 bases between them. The CDR3 extends over 13 amino acids. The CDR3 protein is CATSAFSGYEQYF. The CDR3 DNA reads TGTGCCACCTCAGCTTTTAGCGGCTACGAGCAGTACTTC.

The chain has TRBV12-3 or TRBV12-4 and TRBJ1-1, with no clear D. Trimming took 5 bases from V and 0 from J, leaving 10 bases between them. The CDR3 is made up of 14 amino acids. The CDR3 loop reads CASSPRSLNTEAFF. Written as DNA, the CDR3 is TGTGCCAGCAGTCCGAGGAGTCTGAACACTGAAGCTTTCTTT.